The sequence of this T cell receptor (beta chain) was determined in a study of regulatory T cells in long-lasting Graves disease. Germline CDR1 SGDLS, CDR2 YYNGEE. The CDR3 loop spans 15 amino acids. V gave up 2 bases and J gave up 5 bases, with 13 bases separating them. Time point of the sample: newly diagnosed GD, antithyroid drugs for less than 3 months. The TCR library was made from RNA that had been extracted from PBMCs in TRIzol. HTBI primers from iRepertoire and Arm-PCR of CDR3 regions yielded the TCR beta libraries. TCRdb itself ran the multiplex PCR reads through MiXCR, one entry per CDR3 protein. The sample contains 350,000 to 450,000 distinct CDR3 sequences, over 12% of which appear only once. This clonotype was seen ten or more times. These data were likewise used in another study, on T cells in Graves' hyperthyroidism and ophthalmopathy. That report notes: Patients aged 18 to 65 had newly diagnosed hyperthyroidism of under 2 months' duration. The majority of expanded thyroid clonotypes above 0.001 also appeared in blood.

The chain combines TRBV9 with TRBJ2-2; D perhaps matches TRBD2 (5 bases). The sequence was collected from a woman between 40 and 55 years old with Graves disease. The sequenced sample was peripheral blood mononuclear cells (PBMCs), obtained at new diagnosis, from a patient treated with antithyroid drugs. The CDR3 nucleotides read TGTGCCAGCAGCGTTAGTGGGGAGAGGACCGGGGAGCTGTTTTTT. Translating gives CASSVSGERTGELFF. Complete variable domain (other parts from reference TRBV9 and TRBJ2-2): DSGVTQTPKHLITATGQRVTLRCSPRSGDLSVYWYQQSLDQGLQFLIQYYNGEERAKGNILERFSAQQFPDLHSELNLSSLELGDSALYFCASSVSGERTGELFFGEGSRLTVL.